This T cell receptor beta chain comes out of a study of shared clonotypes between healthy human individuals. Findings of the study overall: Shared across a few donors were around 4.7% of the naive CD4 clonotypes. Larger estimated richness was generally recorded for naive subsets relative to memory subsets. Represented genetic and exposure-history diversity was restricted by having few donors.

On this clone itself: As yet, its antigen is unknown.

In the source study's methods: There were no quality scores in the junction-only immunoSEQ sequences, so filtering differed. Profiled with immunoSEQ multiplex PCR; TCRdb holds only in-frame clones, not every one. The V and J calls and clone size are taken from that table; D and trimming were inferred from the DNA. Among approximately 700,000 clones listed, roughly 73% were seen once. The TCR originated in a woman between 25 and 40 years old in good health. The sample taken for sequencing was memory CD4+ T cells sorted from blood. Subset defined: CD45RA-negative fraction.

This CDR3 reads CASSQTGTREYGELFF. CDR3 sequence (DNA): TGTGCCAGCAGCCAAACCGGGACTAGGGAGTACGGGGAGCTGTTTTTT. This chain connects TRBV7-9 to TRBJ2-2; 8 nucleotides align to TRBD2. Germline V gene data show CDR1 as SEHNR and CDR2 as FQNEAQ (reference sequence). The CDR3 has 16 amino acids. V dropped 5 bases and J dropped 7; count of bases not matched to a gene: 12.